The 30 T cell receptor beta chains presented below share a single source sample, sequenced in a study of T cell responses to AZD1222 COVID-19 vaccine. The table came from immunoSEQ multiplex PCR; TCRdb's copy has only in-frame clones and leaves some out. The data contain more than 65,000 clones, 80% to 90% of them singletons. The starting material was peripheral blood, obtained 28 days after the second AZD1222 dose. These receptors originate from an adult who received the AZD1222 COVID-19 vaccine.

This clone has more than one count but fewer than ten. The rearrangement joins TRBV7-6 to TRBJ1-1; the match to TRBD1 covers 8 bases. The CDR3 runs to 15 residues. Germline assignment: CDR1 SGHVS and CDR2 FNYEAQ. The trim removed 1 base at V and 4 bases at J, leaving 5 bases unmatched. The CDR3 coding sequence is TGTGCCAGCAGCTTAGAAGGACAGGGCCGCACTGAAGCTTTCTTT. As protein: CASSLEGQGRTEAFF.

The chain recombines TRBV9 with TRBJ1-4; a possible D gene is TRBD1 (5 bases). V lost 4 bases and J lost 4, with 11 bases in between. The CDR3 extends over 14 amino acids. In germline, CDR1 is SGDLS, CDR2 YYNGEE. CDR3 in amino acids: CASSSPGLNEKLFF. The CDR3 bases are TGTGCCAGCAGCTCACCAGGGCTTAATGAAAAACTGTTTTTT.

The chain has TRBV27 and TRBJ2-7, with D perhaps TRBD1 (5 bases). Trimming stripped 6 bases from V and 3 bases from J, with 18 bases between. The germline V gene encodes CDR1 MNHEY and CDR2 SMNVEV (reference sequence). The CDR3 sequence is 15 residues long. Written as DNA, the CDR3 is TGTGCCAGCAGCAAAACAGGAAAACTAAACTACGAGCAGTACTTC. Residues: CASSKTGKLNYEQYF.

The chain employs TRBV4-2 and TRBJ2-2; 10 nucleotides agree with TRBD2. The CDR3 totals 16 residues. CDR1 is LGHNA and CDR2 is YNFKEQ in the germline V gene. V shed 4 bases and J 2 bases; nucleotides not matched to a gene: 4. The CDR3 sequence is CASSLSGRLNTGELFF. CDR3 bases: TGTGCCAGCAGCCTTAGCGGGAGGCTCAACACCGGGGAGCTGTTTTTT.

The chain is built from TRBV18 and TRBJ2-7; D is perhaps TRBD1 (6 bases). Germline loops: CDR1 KGHSH, CDR2 LQKENI. V was pared by 2 bases and J by 2 bases, with 16 bases between. The CDR3 covers 16 residues. Here the CDR3 DNA reads TGTGCCAGCTCACCAATACTGGGGGCTAGGGCCTACGAGCAGTACTTC. Protein: CASSPILGARAYEQYF. Based on the CDR3 plus reference TRBV18 and TRBJ2-7, the full variable domain is NAGVMQNPRHLVRRRGQEARLRCSPMKGHSHVYWYRQLPEEGLKFMVYLQKENIIDESGMPKERFSAEFPKEGPSILRIQQVVRGDSAAYFCASSPILGARAYEQYFGPGTRLTVT.

V gene TRBV5-5 combines with J gene TRBJ1-2; the D gene is possibly TRBD1 (5 bases). Germline V gene data show CDR1 as SGHKS and CDR2 as YYEKEE (reference sequence). The CDR3 totals 13 residues. Trimming took 0 bases from V and 4 from J, leaving 7 bases between them. The CDR3 sequence is CASSLAGSYGYTF. CDR3 nucleotide sequence: TGTGCCAGCAGCTTGGCAGGGAGCTATGGCTACACCTTC.

V usage is TRBV25-1 and J usage is TRBJ1-1, with TRBD1 as a possible D gene (6 bases). The CDR3 contains 12 residues. Trimming pared 6 bases from V and 8 bases from J, leaving 13 bases between. Germline CDR1 and CDR2: MGHDK and SYGVNS. CDR3 in amino acids: CASSPGAGEAFF. CDR3 in DNA: TGTGCCAGCAGCCCGGGGGCAGGGGAAGCTTTCTTT.

The chain carries TRBV7-9 and TRBJ2-7; 12 bases match TRBD1. The CDR3 length is 15 residues. Per the germline V gene, CDR1 is SEHNR and CDR2 is FQNEAQ (reference sequence). Trimming removed 1 base from V and 5 bases from J; junction bases left unmatched: 3. The CDR3 sequence: CASSLGDRGLHEQYF. CDR3 in DNA: TGTGCCAGCAGCTTAGGGGACAGGGGGCTCCACGAGCAGTACTTC.

V usage is TRBV19 and J usage is TRBJ2-7, with D perhaps matching TRBD1 (6 bases). The V end lost 4 bases, the J end lost 4 bases, and 14 bases lay between the germline ends. This CDR3 has 14 amino acids. Germline V lookup: CDR1 LNHDA, CDR2 SQIVND (reference sequence). The CDR3 loop reads CASSNRDDWYEQYF. In nucleotides, the CDR3 is TGTGCCAGTAGTAACAGGGACGACTGGTACGAGCAGTACTTC.

The V gene is TRBV29-1, the J gene TRBJ2-7; D is uncertain. V was cut by 0 bases and J by 2 bases, with 11 bases left in between. Germline CDR1 is SQVTM and CDR2 is ANQGSEA. The CDR3 consists of 14 residues. CDR3 bases: TGCAGCGTTGAAGATCCCGCCGGCGCCTACGAGCAGTACTTC. It translates to CSVEDPAGAYEQYF.

The CDR3 region has the DNA TGTGCCAGCAGCCCGAGGGGGGACACCGGGGAGCTGTTTTTT. The encoded protein is CASSPRGDTGELFF. This sequence joins TRBV7-6 and TRBJ2-2; D assignment may be TRBD1 or TRBD2 (6 bases each). CDR3 length: 14 residues. Germline V gives CDR1 SGHVS, CDR2 FNYEAQ. Trimming left V 5 bases short and J 3 bases short, with 10 bases between.

The V and J genes are TRBV3-1 (or the pseudogene TRBV3-2) and TRBJ1-3; no clear D. The V and J ends lost 5 bases and 0 bases respectively, with 14 bases between them. This CDR3 contains 16 residues. Germline CDR1 LGHDT, CDR2 YNNKEL (reference sequence). The CDR3 DNA reads TGTGCCAGCAGCTCCGGCCTCCTAGGCTCTGGAAACACCATATATTTT. Translating gives CASSSGLLGSGNTIYF.

CDR3 in DNA: TGTGCCATCAGTGAACAGGGGTTAGGAGCTTTCTTT. It specifies CAISEQGLGAFF. The chain couples TRBV10-3 to TRBJ1-1; 7 positions agree with TRBD1. CDR1 is ENHRY and CDR2 is SYGVKD in the germline V gene. J was trimmed by 10 bases and V by 3 bases; bases with no gene match: 5. The CDR3 totals 12 residues.

This chain connects TRBV3-1 (or the pseudogene TRBV3-2) to TRBJ1-2; TRBD1 matches 7 bases. The V gene's germline CDR1 is LGHDT and CDR2 YNNKEL (reference sequence). The CDR3 consists of 15 residues. The trim removed 0 bases at V and 6 bases at J, leaving 7 bases unmatched. The CDR3 loop is CASSQDEGTANGYTF. The DNA for the CDR3 is TGTGCCAGCAGCCAAGATGAAGGGACAGCTAATGGCTACACCTTC.

The V call is TRBV6-5, the J call TRBJ2-1; TRBD2 might be the D (6 bases). V was cut by 7 bases and J by 10 bases, with 20 bases left in between. Germline V lookup: CDR1 MNHEY, CDR2 SVGAGI. The CDR3 totals 14 residues. The chain's CDR3 is CASIGLSLPREQFF. In DNA form, the CDR3 reads TGTGCCAGCATTGGACTATCCCTGCCCCGGGAGCAGTTCTTC.

The chain combines TRBV4-3 with TRBJ2-7, with 9 bases that match TRBD2. Trimming removed 1 base from V and 4 bases from J; junction bases left unmatched: 2. The CDR3 length is 14 residues. Germline assignment: CDR1 LGHNA and CDR2 YSLEER. The CDR3 loop is CASSQGTSVYEQYF. DNA for the CDR3: TGCGCCAGCAGCCAAGGGACTAGCGTATACGAGCAGTACTTC.

The rearrangement uses TRBV6-5 and TRBJ1-1; no definite D call. Germline CDR1 MNHEY, CDR2 SVGAGI. Trimming removed 7 bases at V and 10 bases at J, with 13 bases between. The CDR3 is 11 residues long. The CDR3 region has the DNA TGTGCCAGCACCGAGGGTGGGAGAGCTTTCTTT. This sequence encodes CASTEGGRAFF.

The chain joins TRBV27 to TRBJ1-2; no firm D call. Germline V gene sequence: CDR1 MNHEY, CDR2 SMNVEV (reference sequence). The CDR3 length is 15 residues. The V end lost 5 bases, the J end lost 8 bases, and 21 bases lay between the germline ends. This CDR3 reads CASSPDPRARRGYTF. The CDR3 nucleotides read TGTGCCAGCAGTCCAGATCCACGGGCCCGGCGAGGCTACACCTTC.

The rearrangement joins TRBV7-9 to TRBJ1-1, with no clear D. Trimming left V 4 bases short and J 9 bases short, with 9 bases between. Germline V gives CDR1 SEHNR, CDR2 FQNEAQ (reference sequence). The CDR3 loop spans 11 amino acids. CDR3 in amino acids: CASSSTDKAFF. In nucleotides, the CDR3 is TGTGCCAGCAGCTCGACGGATAAAGCTTTCTTT.

The chain employs TRBV11-2 and TRBJ2-5; D might be TRBD1 (7 bases). Deletions cut 0 bases from V and 6 bases from J, with 14 bases between. The CDR3 length is 15 residues. The germline V gene encodes CDR1 SGHAT and CDR2 FQNNGV. The DNA for the CDR3 is TGTGCCAGCAGCTTAGACAGGGGGAGGAGGAAGACCCAGTACTTC. This sequence encodes CASSLDRGRRKTQYF.

This clone was observed once. CDR3 loop: CASSESSGTGGNIQYF. The DNA for the CDR3 is TGCGCCAGCAGTGAGTCTTCCGGGACAGGGGGGAACATTCAGTACTTC. The rearrangement links TRBV10-1 to TRBJ2-4; 11 bases align to TRBD1. The length of the CDR3 is 16 residues. J lost 7 bases, V lost 0 bases, and 5 bases had no gene match. Germline values: CDR1 WNHNN, CDR2 SYGVQD (reference sequence).

J is TRBJ1-1 and V is TRBV18; a weak D match, TRBD1 (5 bases). The germline V gene has CDR1 KGHSH and CDR2 LQKENI. This CDR3 contains 13 residues. The V end lost 5 bases, the J end lost 8 bases, and 15 bases lay between the germline ends. DNA of the CDR3: TGTGCCAGCTCAATGGGGCAGGGCCTGGAAGCTTTCTTT. It specifies CASSMGQGLEAFF.

V is TRBV28 and J is TRBJ2-6; D gene unclear. The CDR3 length is 15 residues. The ends were cut back, 2 bases at V and 1 base at J, with 6 bases in the middle. In germline, CDR1 is MDHEN, CDR2 SYDVKM. CDR3 DNA: TGTGCCAGCAGTTTAATCGGGTCTGGGGCCAACGTCCTGACTTTC. It codes for CASSLIGSGANVLTF. The full variable domain, completed using reference TRBV28 and TRBJ2-6, is DVKVTQSSRYLVKRTGEKVFLECVQDMDHENMFWYRQDPGLGLRLIYFSYDVKMKEKGDIPEGYSVSREKKERFSLILESASTNQTSMYLCASSLIGSGANVLTFGAGSRLTVL.

The genes are TRBV5-1 and TRBJ1-6; D is ambiguous. CDR1 and CDR2 from the germline V gene are SGHRS and YFSETQ. This CDR3 comprises 13 residues. V was shortened by 0 bases and J by 7 bases, with 5 bases between the two germline ends. CDR3 protein: CASSLDTNSPLHF. CDR3 coding DNA: TGCGCCAGCAGCTTGGACACAAATTCACCCCTCCACTTT. The full variable domain, completed using reference TRBV5-1 and TRBJ1-6, is KAGVTQTPRYLIKTRGQQVTLSCSPISGHRSVSWYQQTPGQGLQFLFEYFSETQRNKGNFPGRFSGRQFSNSRSEMNVSTLELGDSALYLCASSLDTNSPLHFGNGTRLTVT.

CDR3 nucleotides: TGTGCCAGCAGCTTAGGACCCTTACATAGCTCCTACGAGCAGTACTTC. It codes for CASSLGPLHSSYEQYF. This chain connects TRBV5-5 to TRBJ2-7; D is unclear. The CDR3 covers 16 residues. In germline, CDR1 is SGHKS, CDR2 YYEKEE (reference sequence). The V and J ends lost 2 bases and 0 bases respectively, with 15 bases between them.

This clone was found a few times. The chain combines TRBV5-1 with TRBJ2-7; 9 positions match TRBD1. The CDR3 covers 16 residues. Germline V gene sequence: CDR1 SGHRS, CDR2 YFSETQ. Trimming took 3 bases from V and 3 from J; bases not matched to a gene: 10. In DNA, the CDR3 is TGCGCCAGCAGCTGGGGGACAGGGAGCCGCCGCTACGAGCAGTACTTC. It specifies CASSWGTGSRRYEQYF.

The chain carries TRBV5-1 and TRBJ2-2; the match to TRBD2 covers 7 bases. CDR3 length: 16 amino acids. The junction had 12 bases not matched to a gene; V was cut back by 6 bases and J by 4 bases. Germline V CDR1 and CDR2: SGHRS, YFSETQ. CDR3 loop: CASNSGGIGFTGELFF. CDR3 DNA: TGCGCCAGCAACTCCGGGGGGATTGGGTTCACCGGGGAGCTGTTTTTT.

This clone was recorded a few times. V is TRBV7-2 and J is TRBJ1-3; no clear D gene. Germline V lookup: CDR1 SGHTA, CDR2 FQGNSA. The V end lost 5 bases, the J end lost 4 bases, and 9 bases lay between the germline ends. This CDR3 has 13 residues. CDR3 in DNA: TGTGCCAGCAGCCCTAATAGGGGAAACACCATATATTTT. It specifies CASSPNRGNTIYF.

The rearrangement joins TRBV29-1 to TRBJ2-7; no reliable D call. Trimming stripped 6 bases from V and 5 bases from J, with 11 bases between. The CDR3 totals 11 residues. Germline values: CDR1 SQVTM, CDR2 ANQGSEA. The DNA for the CDR3 is TGCAGCGTCGGACCGGGCAACGAGCAGTACTTC. It yields the protein CSVGPGNEQYF.

This rearrangement joins TRBV6-2 or TRBV6-3 to TRBJ1-6, with TRBD1 matching 7 bases. CDR1 MNHEY and CDR2 SVGEGT come from the germline V gene. V was pared by 5 bases and J by 7 bases, with 5 bases of the junction left unmatched. This CDR3 has 14 residues. The CDR3 here is CASSRTGVNSPLHF. CDR3 DNA: TGTGCCAGCAGTCGAACAGGGGTCAATTCACCCCTCCACTTT.